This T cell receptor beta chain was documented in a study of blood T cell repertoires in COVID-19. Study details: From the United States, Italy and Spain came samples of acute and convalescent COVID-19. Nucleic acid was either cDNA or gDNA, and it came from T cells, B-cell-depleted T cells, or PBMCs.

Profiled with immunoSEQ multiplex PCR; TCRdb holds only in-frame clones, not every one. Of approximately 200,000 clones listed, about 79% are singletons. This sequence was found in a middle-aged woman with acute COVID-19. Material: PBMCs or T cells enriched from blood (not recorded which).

In DNA form, the CDR3 reads TGCGCCAGCAGCTCAACTAGCGCAACCTACGAGCAGTACTTC. Amino acids: CASSSTSATYEQYF. The chain links TRBV5-1 to TRBJ2-7; the match to TRBD2 covers 7 bases. From germline, CDR1 is SGHRS and CDR2 YFSETQ. This CDR3 comprises 14 residues. Trimming at V came to 3 bases and at J to 2 bases, leaving 5 bases not matched to a gene.